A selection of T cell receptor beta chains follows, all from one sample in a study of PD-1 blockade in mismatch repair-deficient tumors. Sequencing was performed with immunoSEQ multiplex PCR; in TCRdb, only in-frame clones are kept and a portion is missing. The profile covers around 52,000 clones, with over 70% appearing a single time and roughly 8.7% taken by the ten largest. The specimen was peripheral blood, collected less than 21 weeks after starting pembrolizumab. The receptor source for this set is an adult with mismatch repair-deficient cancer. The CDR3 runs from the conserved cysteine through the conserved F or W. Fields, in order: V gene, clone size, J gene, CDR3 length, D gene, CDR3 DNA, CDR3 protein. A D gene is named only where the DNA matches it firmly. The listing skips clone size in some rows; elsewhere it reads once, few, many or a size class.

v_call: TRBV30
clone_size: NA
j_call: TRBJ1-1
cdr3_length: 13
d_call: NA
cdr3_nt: TGTGCCTGGATGAGCAGGGATGACACTGAAGCTTTCTTT
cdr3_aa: CAWMSRDDTEAFF

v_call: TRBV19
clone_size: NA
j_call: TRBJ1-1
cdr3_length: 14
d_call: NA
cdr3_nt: TGTGCCAGTAGTGGGCAGACAGGGAACACTGAAGCTTTCTTT
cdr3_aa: CASSGQTGNTEAFF

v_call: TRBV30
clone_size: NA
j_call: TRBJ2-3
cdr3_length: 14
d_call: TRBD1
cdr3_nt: TGTGCCTGCCCAAGGGACAGGGGTACAGATACGCAGTATTTT
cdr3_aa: CACPRDRGTDTQYF

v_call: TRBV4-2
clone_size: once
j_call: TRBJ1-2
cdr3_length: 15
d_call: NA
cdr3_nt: TGTGCCAGCAGCCAAGCGGTGCAGCGAACTAGCGGCTACACCTTC
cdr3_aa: CASSQAVQRTSGYTF

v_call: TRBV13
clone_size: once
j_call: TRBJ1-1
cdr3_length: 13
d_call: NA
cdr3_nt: TGTGCCAGCAGCTCAGGTACTCACACTGAAGCTTTCTTT
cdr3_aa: CASSSGTHTEAFF

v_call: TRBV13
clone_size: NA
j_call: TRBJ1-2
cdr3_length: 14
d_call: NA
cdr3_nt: TGTGCCAGCAGCCCTGACAGTTCCCTCTATGGCTACACCTTC
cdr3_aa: CASSPDSSLYGYTF

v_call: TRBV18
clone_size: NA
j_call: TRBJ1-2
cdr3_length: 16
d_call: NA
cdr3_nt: TGTGCCAGCTCACCACCGGTCCTGGGAGCCAACTATGGCTACACCTTC
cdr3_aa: CASSPPVLGANYGYTF

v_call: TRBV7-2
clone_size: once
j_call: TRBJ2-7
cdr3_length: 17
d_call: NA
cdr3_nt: TGTGCCAGCAGCTTAGGACGGCGCGAAGGGAGGAAGTACGAGCAGTACTTC
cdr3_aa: CASSLGRREGRKYEQYF

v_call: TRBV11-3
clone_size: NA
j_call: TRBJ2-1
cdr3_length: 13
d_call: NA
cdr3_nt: TGTGCCAGCAGCTTAGTACTAACCAATGAGCAGTTCTTC
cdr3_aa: CASSLVLTNEQFF

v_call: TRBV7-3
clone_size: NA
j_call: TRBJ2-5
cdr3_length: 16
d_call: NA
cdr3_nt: TGTGCCAGCAGCAAAAAAGGCGCCAGTAACCAAGAGACCCAGTACTTC
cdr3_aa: CASSKKGASNQETQYF

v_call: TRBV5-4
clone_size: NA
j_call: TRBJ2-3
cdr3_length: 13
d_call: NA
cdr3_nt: TGTGCCAGCAGCCCCCAGAGTGCAGATACGCAGTATTTT
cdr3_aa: CASSPQSADTQYF

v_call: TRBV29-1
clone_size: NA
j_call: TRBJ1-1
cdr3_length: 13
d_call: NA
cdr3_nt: TGCAGCGTTTTGAAGACAATGAACACTGAAGCTTTCTTT
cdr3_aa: CSVLKTMNTEAFF

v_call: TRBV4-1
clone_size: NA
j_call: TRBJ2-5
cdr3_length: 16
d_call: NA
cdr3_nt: TGCGCCAGCACCCAGGACGGACAGGGAGGGTGGGAGACCCAGTACTTC
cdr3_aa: CASTQDGQGGWETQYF

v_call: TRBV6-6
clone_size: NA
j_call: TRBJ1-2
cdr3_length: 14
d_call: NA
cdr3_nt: TGTGCCAGCAGTTACCGGGAATCGAACTATGGCTACACCTTC
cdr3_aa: CASSYRESNYGYTF

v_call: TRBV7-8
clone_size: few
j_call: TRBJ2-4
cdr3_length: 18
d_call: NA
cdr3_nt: TGTGCCAGCAGCTTATTGGGGGGCGGGAGTGTGGCCAAAAACATTCAGTACTTC
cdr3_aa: CASSLLGGGSVAKNIQYF

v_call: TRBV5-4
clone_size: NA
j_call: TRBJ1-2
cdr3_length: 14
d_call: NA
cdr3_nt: TGTGCCAGCAGCTTGGGGGATAGGAGTCATGGCTACACCTTC
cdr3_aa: CASSLGDRSHGYTF

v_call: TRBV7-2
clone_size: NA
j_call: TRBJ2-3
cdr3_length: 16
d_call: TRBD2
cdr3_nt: TGTGCCAGCAGCATTACTAGCGGGAGGAACACAGATACGCAGTATTTT
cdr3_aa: CASSITSGRNTDTQYF

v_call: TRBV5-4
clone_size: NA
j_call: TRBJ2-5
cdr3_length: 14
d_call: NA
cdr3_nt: TGTGCCAGCAGCTTGGCCGGGGTCGGGGAGACCCAGTACTTC
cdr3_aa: CASSLAGVGETQYF

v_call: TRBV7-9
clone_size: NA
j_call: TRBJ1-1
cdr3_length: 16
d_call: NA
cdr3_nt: TGTGCCAGCAGCCGCCCACCCGGGGGGCGTGATACTGAAGCTTTCTTT
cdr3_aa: CASSRPPGGRDTEAFF

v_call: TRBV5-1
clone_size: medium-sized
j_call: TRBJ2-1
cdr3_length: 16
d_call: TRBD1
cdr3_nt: TGCGCCAGCAGCTTGGTCCCCGGGACAGGGCACAATGAGCAGTTCTTC
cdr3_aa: CASSLVPGTGHNEQFF

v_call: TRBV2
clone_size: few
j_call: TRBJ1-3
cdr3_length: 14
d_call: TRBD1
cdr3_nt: TGTGCCAGCAGGACAGGGGGCTCTGGAAACACCATATATTTT
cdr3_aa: CASRTGGSGNTIYF

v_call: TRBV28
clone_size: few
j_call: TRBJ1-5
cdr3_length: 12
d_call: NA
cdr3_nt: TGTGCCAGCAGTGTCGCAGCTCAGCCCCAGCATTTT
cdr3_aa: CASSVAAQPQHF

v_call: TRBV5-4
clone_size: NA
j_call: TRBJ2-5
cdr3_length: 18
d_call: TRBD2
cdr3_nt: TGTGCCAGCAGCTTGTTACAGCGGCGGGAGGGAAGGAGAGAGACCCAGTACTTC
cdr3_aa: CASSLLQRREGRRETQYF

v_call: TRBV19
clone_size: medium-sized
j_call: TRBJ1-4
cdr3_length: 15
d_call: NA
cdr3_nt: TGTGCCAGTAGTCCTCGGAGGAGGTTTGGTGAAAAACTGTTTTTT
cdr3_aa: CASSPRRRFGEKLFF

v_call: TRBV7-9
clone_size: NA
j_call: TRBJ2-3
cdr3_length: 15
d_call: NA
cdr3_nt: TGTGCCAGCAGTAACCGGGATGTCGGAACAGATACGCAGTATTTT
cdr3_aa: CASSNRDVGTDTQYF

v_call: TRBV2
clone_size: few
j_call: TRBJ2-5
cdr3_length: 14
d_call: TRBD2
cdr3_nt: TGTGCCAGCAGTACGACTAGCGGGGGAGAGACCCAGTACTTC
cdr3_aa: CASSTTSGGETQYF

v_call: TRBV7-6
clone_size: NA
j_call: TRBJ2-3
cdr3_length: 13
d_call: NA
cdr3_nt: TGTGCCAGCAGCTCCCCGGTGGGAGATACGCAGTATTTT
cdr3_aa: CASSSPVGDTQYF

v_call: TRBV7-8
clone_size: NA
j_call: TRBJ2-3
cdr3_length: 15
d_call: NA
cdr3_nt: TGTGCCAGCAGTCACTTGCGGGGCGGCACAGATACGCAGTATTTT
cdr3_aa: CASSHLRGGTDTQYF

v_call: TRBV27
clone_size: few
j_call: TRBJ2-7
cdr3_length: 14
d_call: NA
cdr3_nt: TGTGCCAGCAGTACGAGACTGAACCTATGGGAGCAGTACTTC
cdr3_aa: CASSTRLNLWEQYF

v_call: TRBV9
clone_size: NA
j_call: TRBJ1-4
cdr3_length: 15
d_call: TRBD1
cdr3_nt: TGTGCCAGCAGCGCCGGACAGGGCTGGGGTGAAAAACTGTTTTTT
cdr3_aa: CASSAGQGWGEKLFF

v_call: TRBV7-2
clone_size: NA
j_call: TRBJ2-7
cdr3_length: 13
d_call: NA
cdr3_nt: TGTGCCAGCAGCTTAGTTTGGTCCTACGAGCAGTACTTC
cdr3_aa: CASSLVWSYEQYF

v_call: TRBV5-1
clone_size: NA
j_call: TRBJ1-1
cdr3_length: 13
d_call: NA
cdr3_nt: TGCGCCAGCAGCTCGCAGGAGGGCACTGAAGCTTTCTTT
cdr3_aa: CASSSQEGTEAFF

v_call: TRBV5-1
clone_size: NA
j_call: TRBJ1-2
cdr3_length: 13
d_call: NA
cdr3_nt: TGCGCCAGCAGCACAGACTCAGCATATGGCTACACCTTC
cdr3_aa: CASSTDSAYGYTF

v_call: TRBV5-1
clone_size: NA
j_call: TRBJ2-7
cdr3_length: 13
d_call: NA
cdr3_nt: TGCGCCAGCAGCTTGGGGCCCAACTACGAGCAGTACTTC
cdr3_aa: CASSLGPNYEQYF

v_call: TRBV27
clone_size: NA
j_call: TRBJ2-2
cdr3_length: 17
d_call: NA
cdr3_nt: TGTGCCAGCAGTTTACTGTTTGACAGCGCGAACACCGGGGAGCTGTTTTTT
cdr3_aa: CASSLLFDSANTGELFF

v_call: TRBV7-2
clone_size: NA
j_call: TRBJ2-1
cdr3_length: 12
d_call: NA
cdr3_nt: TGTGCCAGCAGCTTAGATGACCCCCCGCAGTTCTTC
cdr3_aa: CASSLDDPPQFF

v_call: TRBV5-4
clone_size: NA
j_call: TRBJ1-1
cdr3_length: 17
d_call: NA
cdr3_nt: TGTGCCAGCAGCTCCGGCCAGGGGCACGTTGGCCCAGCTGAAGCTTTCTTT
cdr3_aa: CASSSGQGHVGPAEAFF

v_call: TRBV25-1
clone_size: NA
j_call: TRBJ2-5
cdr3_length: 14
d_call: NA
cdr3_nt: TGTGCCAGCAGGGCGGTGGGACTCAGGGAGACCCAGTACTTC
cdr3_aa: CASRAVGLRETQYF

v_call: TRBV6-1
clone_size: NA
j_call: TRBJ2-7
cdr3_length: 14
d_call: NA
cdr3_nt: TGTGCCAGCGAACGCGGGGACAGAAGATACGAGCAGTACTTC
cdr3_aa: CASERGDRRYEQYF

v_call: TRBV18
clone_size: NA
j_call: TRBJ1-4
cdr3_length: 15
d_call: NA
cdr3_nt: TGTGCCAGCTCACCGCCGACATCGACTAATGAAAAACTGTTTTTT
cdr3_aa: CASSPPTSTNEKLFF

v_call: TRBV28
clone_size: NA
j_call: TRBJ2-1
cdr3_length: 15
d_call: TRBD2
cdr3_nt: TGTGCCAGCAGATTAGCGGGGGACCCATACAATGAGCAGTTCTTC
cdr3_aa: CASRLAGDPYNEQFF

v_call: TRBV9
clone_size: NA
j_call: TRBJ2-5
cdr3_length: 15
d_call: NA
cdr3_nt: TGTGCCAGCACGGGGACGCTGGATTCCCAAGAGACCCAGTACTTC
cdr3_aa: CASTGTLDSQETQYF

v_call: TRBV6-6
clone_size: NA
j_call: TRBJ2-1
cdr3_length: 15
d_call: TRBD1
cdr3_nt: TGTGCCAGCAGAAAAACAGGGGGGAAATACAATGAGCAGTTCTTC
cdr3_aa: CASRKTGGKYNEQFF

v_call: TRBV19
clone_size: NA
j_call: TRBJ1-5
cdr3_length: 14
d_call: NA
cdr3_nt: TGTGCCAGTAGCGAACTGGGGTCATATCAGCCCCAGCATTTT
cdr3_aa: CASSELGSYQPQHF